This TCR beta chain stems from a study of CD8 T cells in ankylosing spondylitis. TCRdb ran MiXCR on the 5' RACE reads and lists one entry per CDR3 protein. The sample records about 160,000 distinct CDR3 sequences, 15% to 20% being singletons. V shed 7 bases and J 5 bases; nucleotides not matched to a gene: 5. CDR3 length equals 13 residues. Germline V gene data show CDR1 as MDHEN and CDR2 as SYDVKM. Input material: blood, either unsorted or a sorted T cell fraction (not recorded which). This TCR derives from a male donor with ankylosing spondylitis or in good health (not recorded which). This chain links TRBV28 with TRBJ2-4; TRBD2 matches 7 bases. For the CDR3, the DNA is TGTGCCAGCAATTCGGGGGGAGAAAACATTCAGTACTTC. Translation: CASNSGGENIQYF.